This TCR beta chain appears in the sequencing data of a study of blood T cell repertoires in COVID-19. Study in general: COVID-19 samples collected from the United States, Italy and Spain covered acute and convalescent phases. PBMCs, B-cell-depleted T cells, or T cells were the source of the cDNA or gDNA that made up the material.

Per the authors' pipeline: Nucleated cell number was recorded as an estimate derived from reference gene primer amplification. Only in-frame clones appear in the TCRdb table, and some are missing; sequencing was by immunoSEQ multiplex PCR. That table gives V, J and clone size, and the DNA gave D and trimming. This table holds roughly 25,000 clones, 65% to 90% found once. The CDR3 covers 14 residues. Germline-derived CDR1 and CDR2 are SGHTA and FQGNSA. Germline trimming cut 5 bases from V and 5 bases from J; bases unmatched to any gene: 6. The chain combines TRBV7-2 with TRBJ1-5, with 7 bases lining up with TRBD1. This receptor was taken from a woman of 80 years or more with acute or convalescent COVID-19. The sequenced sample consisted of peripheral blood. The CDR3 reads CASSPDRDHQPQHF. The CDR3 DNA reads as TGTGCCAGCAGCCCCGACAGGGATCATCAGCCCCAGCATTTT. Complete variable domain (other parts from reference TRBV7-2 and TRBJ1-5): GAGVSQSPSNKVTEKGKDVELRCDPISGHTALYWYRQSLGQGLEFLIYFQGNSAPDKSGLPSDRFSAERTGGSVSTLTIQRTQQEDSAVYLCASSPDRDHQPQHFGDGTRLSIL.